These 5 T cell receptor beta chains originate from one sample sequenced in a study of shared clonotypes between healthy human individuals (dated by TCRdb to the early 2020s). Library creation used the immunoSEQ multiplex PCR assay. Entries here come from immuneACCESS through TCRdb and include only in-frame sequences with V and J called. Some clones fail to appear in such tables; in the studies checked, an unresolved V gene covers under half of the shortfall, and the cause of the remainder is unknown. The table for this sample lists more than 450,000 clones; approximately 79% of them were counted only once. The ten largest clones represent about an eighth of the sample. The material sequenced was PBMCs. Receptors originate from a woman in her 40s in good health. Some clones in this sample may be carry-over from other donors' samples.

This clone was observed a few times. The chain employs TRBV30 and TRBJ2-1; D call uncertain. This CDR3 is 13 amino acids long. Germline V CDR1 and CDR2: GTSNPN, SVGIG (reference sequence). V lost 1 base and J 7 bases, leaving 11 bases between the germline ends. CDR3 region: CAWSARLENEQFF. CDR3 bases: TGTGCCTGGAGTGCACGTCTAGAGAATGAGCAGTTCTTC.

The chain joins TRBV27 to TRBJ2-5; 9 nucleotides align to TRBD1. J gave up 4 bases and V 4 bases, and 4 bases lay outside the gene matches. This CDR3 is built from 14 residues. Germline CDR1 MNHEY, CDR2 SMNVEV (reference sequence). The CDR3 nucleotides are TGTGCCAGCAGTTCAACAGGGGGCCCAGAGACCCAGTACTTC. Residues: CASSSTGGPETQYF.

CDR3 protein: CASSLLLGNNEQFF. The CDR3 coding sequence is TGTGCCAGCTCACTTCTACTCGGGAACAATGAGCAGTTCTTC. This sequence joins TRBV18 and TRBJ2-1; a possible D gene is TRBD2 (5 bases). Trimming stripped 4 bases from V and 5 bases from J, with 12 bases between. The CDR3 has 14 amino acids. Germline V gives CDR1 KGHSH, CDR2 LQKENI. The full variable domain, completed using reference TRBV18 and TRBJ2-1, is NAGVMQNPRHLVRRRGQEARLRCSPMKGHSHVYWYRQLPEEGLKFMVYLQKENIIDESGMPKERFSAEFPKEGPSILRIQQVVRGDSAAYFCASSLLLGNNEQFFGPGTRLTVL.

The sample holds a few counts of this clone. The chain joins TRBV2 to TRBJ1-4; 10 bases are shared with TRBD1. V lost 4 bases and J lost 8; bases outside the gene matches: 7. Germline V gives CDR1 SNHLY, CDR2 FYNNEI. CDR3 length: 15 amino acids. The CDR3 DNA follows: TGTGCCAGCAGTGCCCGACAGGGGGCGCGGGAAAAACTGTTTTTT. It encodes CASSARQGAREKLFF.

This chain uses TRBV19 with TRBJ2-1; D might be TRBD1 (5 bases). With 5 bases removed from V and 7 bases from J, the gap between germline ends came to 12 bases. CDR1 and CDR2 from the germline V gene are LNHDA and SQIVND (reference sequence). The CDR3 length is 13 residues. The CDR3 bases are TGTGCCAGTAGTTTCTCTAGGGGAAATGAGCAGTTCTTC. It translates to CASSFSRGNEQFF.